What follows are 23 T cell receptor beta chains derived from one specimen sequenced in a study of identical twins. TCRdb used MiXCR to reprocess the 5' RACE reads, holding one entry per CDR3 protein. The sample shows about 160,000 distinct CDR3 sequences, under 4.5% of them seen only once. Source material: memory T cells sorted from blood. Receptor source: a man aged 18 to 30 in good health.

This clonotype came up many times. The V and J genes are TRBV27 and TRBJ1-5, with TRBD1 identical over 7 bases. CDR1 and CDR2 from the germline V gene are MNHEY and SMNVEV (reference sequence). V lost 5 bases, J lost 2 bases, and 3 bases stayed unmatched. The CDR3 is made up of 14 amino acids. The CDR3 nucleotides read TGTGCCAGCAGTCCCGGACAGGGCAATCAGCCCCAGCATTTT. Translating it yields CASSPGQGNQPQHF.

This clonotype was seen at least ten times. The rearrangement joins TRBV28 to TRBJ2-1, with TRBD2 matching over 8 bases. The V and J ends lost 4 bases and 6 bases, in that order; junction bases with no gene match: 8. There are 15 residues in the CDR3. Germline assignment: CDR1 MDHEN and CDR2 SYDVKM. The CDR3 nucleotides are TGTGCCAGCAGTTCCGGTAGCGGGATAAGCAATGAGCAGTTCTTC. Translation gives CASSSGSGISNEQFF.

CDR3 amino acids: CASSPILVAASSYNEQFF. The CDR3 DNA is TGTGCCAGCTCACCCATCCTAGTAGCGGCAAGCTCCTACAATGAGCAGTTCTTC. The V call is TRBV18, the J call TRBJ2-1; possibly TRBD2 for D (6 bases). The length of the CDR3 is 18 residues. The ends were cut back, 3 bases at V and 0 bases at J, with 18 bases in the middle. CDR1 and CDR2 (germline): KGHSH, LQKENI.

This clonotype appeared many times. This sequence joins TRBV9 and TRBJ2-3; TRBD1 or TRBD2 may be the D gene (5 bases each). Trimming removed 4 bases at V and 1 base at J, with 10 bases between. Germline V gene lookup returns CDR1 SGDLS and CDR2 YYNGEE. The CDR3 is made up of 14 amino acids. The CDR3 sequence is CASSRDARTDTQYF. The CDR3, as DNA: TGTGCCAGCAGCAGGGACGCCCGCACAGATACGCAGTATTTT.

This clonotype has a count of ten or more. The V gene is TRBV6-5, the J gene TRBJ2-5, with a tentative D call TRBD2 (6 bases). Between the trimmed V and J ends, which lost 6 bases and 7 bases, there was a span of 12 bases. The CDR3 contains 12 residues. CDR1 MNHEY and CDR2 SVGAGI come from the germline V gene. The CDR3 region is CASSSAGGTQYF. In nucleotides, the CDR3 is TGTGCCAGCAGCTCAGCCGGGGGGACCCAGTACTTC.

At least ten counts were recorded for this clonotype. The chain recombines TRBV7-8 with TRBJ2-3; D is possibly TRBD2 (5 bases). The CDR3 is made up of 14 amino acids. V was trimmed by 5 bases and J by 6 bases, leaving 15 bases between them. In germline, CDR1 is SGHVS, CDR2 FQNEAQ. CDR3 in DNA: TGTGCCAGCAGCCCCAACCGGAGGACGGATACGCAGTATTTT. Protein sequence: CASSPNRRTDTQYF.

Points on this clonotype: A much more abundant neighbour one base away suggests this may be a read error. The chain combines TRBV7-2 with TRBJ2-7; 9 nucleotides agree with TRBD1. CDR3 size: 14 residues. The germline V gene has CDR1 SGHTA and CDR2 FQGNSA. CDR3 nucleotide sequence: TGTGCCAGCAGCTTTTACAGGGGGCGCTACAAGCAGTACTTC. This sequence encodes CASSFYRGRYKQYF.

This clonotype was seen ten or more times. V and J are TRBV12-3 or TRBV12-4 and TRBJ1-1; 8 bases fit TRBD1. V lost 5 bases, J lost 1 base, and 6 bases stayed unmatched. This CDR3 comprises 15 residues. The CDR3 protein is CASSAHGTGNTEAFF. The CDR3 coding sequence is TGTGCCAGCAGTGCCCATGGGACAGGGAACACTGAAGCTTTCTTT.

This clonotype was counted between two and nine times. The gene calls are TRBV7-2 and TRBJ2-7; D gene ambiguous. The CDR3 runs 15 residues. In germline, CDR1 is SGHTA, CDR2 FQGNSA. The V end was cut by 5 bases, the J end by 3 bases, with 17 bases between. The CDR3 coding sequence is TGTGCCAGCAGCCCAAGAGAAGGGATGGGCTACGAGCAGTACTTC. The encoded protein is CASSPREGMGYEQYF.

This clonotype was picked up a small number of times. The J gene is TRBJ2-3, the V gene TRBV27, with D uncertain. Germline V gene sequence: CDR1 MNHEY, CDR2 SMNVEV (reference sequence). The CDR3 totals 14 residues. The ends were cut back, 5 bases at V and 0 bases at J, with 9 bases in the middle. CDR3: CASSRFTSTDTQYF. The CDR3, as DNA: TGTGCCAGCAGTCGTTTTACTAGCACAGATACGCAGTATTTT.

In this sample, this clonotype turned up many times. The V call is TRBV5-5, the J call TRBJ2-7, with a weak D call TRBD2 (6 bases). Between the trimmed V and J ends, which lost 4 bases and 5 bases, there was a span of 22 bases. CDR3 length equals 16 residues. CDR1 is SGHKS, CDR2 YYEKEE, per germline (reference sequence). The CDR3 nucleotides read TGTGCCAGCAGCCCCCACCCCTGGGGGGTTGACAACGAGCAGTACTTC. This translates into CASSPHPWGVDNEQYF.

This clonotype was detected ten times or more. This chain links TRBV7-2 with TRBJ2-1, with 7 bases matching TRBD2. The CDR3 has 17 amino acids. Germline V lookup: CDR1 SGHTA, CDR2 FQGNSA. V lost 5 bases, J lost 4 bases, and 14 bases stayed unmatched. In DNA, the CDR3 is TGTGCCAGCAGCCCCTACGCGACGGGGGGACCTTACAATGAGCAGTTCTTC. Translating gives CASSPYATGGPYNEQFF.

This clonotype was seen many times. The rearrangement links TRBV24-1 to TRBJ2-3; 7 bases are a match to TRBD1. The CDR3 runs 14 residues. V gave up 4 bases and J gave up 1 base; unmatched junction bases: 1. CDR1 and CDR2 from the germline V gene are KGHDR and SFDVKD. For the CDR3, the DNA is TGTGCCACCAGTGAAACAGGGGGCACAGATACGCAGTATTTT. It codes for CATSETGGTDTQYF.

There are many counts of this clonotype. The chain has TRBV20-1 and TRBJ2-7; weak D call: TRBD2 (5 bases). Germline CDR1 and CDR2: DFQATT and SNEGSKA (reference sequence). The CDR3 runs to 12 residues. CDR3 nucleotides: TGCAGCACAAGGCTCCCGGGGTACGAGCAGTACTTC. Encoded protein: CSTRLPGYEQYF.

The chain carries TRBV4-2 and TRBJ2-3, with a possible D match to TRBD1 (6 bases). Germline CDR1 is LGHNA and CDR2 is YNFKEQ. CDR3 length equals 15 residues. V lost 0 bases to trimming and J lost 4 bases, with 11 bases between them. The CDR3 region is CASSQEGAESDTQYF. CDR3 nucleotide sequence: TGTGCCAGCAGCCAAGAGGGGGCGGAATCAGATACGCAGTATTTT.

This clonotype was counted many times. This rearrangement joins TRBV24-1 to TRBJ2-1; TRBD1 matches 7 bases. This CDR3 region has 14 residues. The V gene's germline CDR1 is KGHDR and CDR2 SFDVKD. The V and J ends lost 3 bases and 7 bases, in that order; junction bases with no gene match: 5. DNA of the CDR3: TGTGCCACCAGTGATCAGTACAGGGGAAATGAGCAGTTCTTC. This gives the protein CATSDQYRGNEQFF.

This clonotype showed up many times. The rearrangement uses TRBV30 and TRBJ2-1; D possibly uses TRBD1 or TRBD2 (6 bases each). With 4 bases removed from V and 6 bases from J, the gap between germline ends came to 13 bases. CDR1 and CDR2 (germline): GTSNPN, SVGIG (reference sequence). This CDR3 region has 13 residues. CDR3 in amino acids: CAWKGEETNEQFF. In DNA, the CDR3 is TGTGCCTGGAAGGGGGAGGAGACCAATGAGCAGTTCTTC.

This clonotype has a handful of counts. The chain joins TRBV12-5 to TRBJ2-2; 7 positions match TRBD2. Losses at the gene ends were 7 bases for V and 4 bases for J; bases not matched to a gene: 6. Germline V gene data show CDR1 as LGHNT and CDR2 as FRNRAP. CDR3 length equals 14 residues. CDR3 DNA sequence: TGTGCTAGTGCCACGGGCGGGAGCACCGGGGAGCTGTTTTTT. This codes for CASATGGSTGELFF.

Many counts were recorded for this clonotype. This CDR3 is CASSYSGVGAHYYGYTF. CDR3 DNA: TGTGCCAGCAGTTACTCGGGAGTTGGGGCCCATTACTATGGCTACACCTTC. The chain carries TRBV6-5 and TRBJ1-2, with D maybe TRBD1 (5 bases). This CDR3 contains 17 residues. In germline, CDR1 is MNHEY, CDR2 SVGAGI. V was cut by 0 bases and J by 3 bases, with 17 bases left in between.

This clonotype was detected many times. The J gene is TRBJ2-1, the V gene TRBV20-1, with TRBD2 matching 12 bases. The V gene's germline CDR1 is DFQATT and CDR2 SNEGSKA (reference sequence). J was trimmed by 13 bases and V by 1 base; bases with no gene match: 8. The CDR3 has 14 amino acids. CDR3 coding DNA: TGCAGTGCTAGAGTATCTAGCGGGAGGGCCAAACAGTTCTTC. It yields the protein CSARVSSGRAKQFF.

The rearrangement uses TRBV7-9 and TRBJ1-4; 11 bases map to TRBD1. There are 17 residues in the CDR3. The germline V gene has CDR1 SEHNR and CDR2 FQNEAQ (reference sequence). The V gene end was trimmed by 3 bases and the J gene end by 8 bases; junction bases not matched to a gene: 11. The chain's CDR3 is CASSFSLGQGAAEKLFF. As DNA, the CDR3 is TGTGCCAGCAGCTTTAGTCTCGGACAGGGGGCGGCAGAAAAACTGTTTTTT.

This clonotype was recorded many times. The V gene is TRBV12-3 or TRBV12-4, the J gene TRBJ1-2, with a possible D match to TRBD1 (5 bases). Trimming left V 4 bases short and J 4 bases short, with 19 bases between. This CDR3 has 16 amino acids. The CDR3: CASSSTAQPGSYGYTF. CDR3 sequence (DNA): TGTGCCAGCAGTTCGACAGCCCAACCCGGCTCCTATGGCTACACCTTC.

The CDR3: CATSDPVGERNEQFF. As DNA, the CDR3 is TGTGCCACCAGTGACCCGGTAGGGGAGAGGAATGAGCAGTTCTTC. The chain combines TRBV24-1 with TRBJ2-1; perhaps D is TRBD1 or TRBD2 (5 bases each). CDR1 is KGHDR, CDR2 SFDVKD, per germline. This CDR3 is 15 amino acids long. Trimming stripped 4 bases from V and 7 bases from J, with 16 bases between.